This is a list of T cell receptor beta chains from one sample in a study of CD8+ T cells in alopecia areata. Profiled with immunoSEQ multiplex PCR; TCRdb holds only in-frame clones, not every one. The sample lists 170,000 or so clones; 58% were seen once. The material was CD8+ T cells sorted from blood, obtained at week 24, from a patient treated with tofacitinib. These receptor sequences come from a human donor with alopecia areata. The CDR3 runs from the conserved cysteine through the conserved F or W. A D gene is named only where the DNA matches it firmly. Not all rows give a size; the values are once, few, many and, for expanded clones, a class.

V	J	size	D	CDR3	DNA
TRBV13	TRBJ1-5	.	.	CASSLGGGPLQPQHF	TGTGCCAGCAGCTTAGGGGGAGGCCCCCTTCAGCCCCAGCATTTT
TRBV7-9	TRBJ2-1	once	TRBD1	CASSSQTHRGVHEQFF	TGTGCCAGCAGCTCCCAAACCCACAGGGGGGTCCATGAGCAGTTCTTC
TRBV29-1	TRBJ2-3	few	.	CSGDPDTTDTQYF	TGCAGCGGCGACCCGGACACCACAGATACGCAGTATTTT
TRBV5-6	TRBJ1-1	.	.	CASSFGTLMNTEAFF	TGTGCCAGCAGCTTCGGGACACTAATGAACACTGAAGCTTTCTTT
TRBV7-9	TRBJ2-7	.	TRBD1	CASSSGQSNYEQYF	TGTGCCAGCAGCTCGGGACAGTCCAACTACGAGCAGTACTTC
TRBV4-1	TRBJ1-1	.	.	CASSQEEWTEAFF	TGCGCCAGCAGCCAAGAAGAGTGGACTGAAGCTTTCTTT
TRBV4-1	TRBJ1-1	once	.	CASSQGWSGGPSTEAFF	TGCGCCAGCAGCCAAGGCTGGTCCGGAGGCCCTTCCACTGAAGCTTTCTTT
TRBV19	TRBJ1-2	.	TRBD1	CASSIAPTGRPGYTF	TGTGCCAGTAGTATAGCCCCGACAGGGCGGCCTGGCTACACCTTC
TRBV15	TRBJ1-5	once	.	CATSSRDGNQPQHF	TGTGCCACCAGCAGTCGGGACGGAAATCAGCCCCAGCATTTT
TRBV30	TRBJ1-2	.	.	CAWSDNQWGVNYGYTF	TGTGCCTGGAGTGATAACCAGTGGGGCGTTAACTATGGCTACACCTTC
TRBV5-4	TRBJ2-5	.	TRBD2	CASSSAGLAGQETQYF	TGTGCCAGCAGCTCTGCTGGACTAGCGGGGCAAGAGACCCAGTACTTC
TRBV15	TRBJ2-5	once	.	CATSRTSPQETQYF	TGTGCCACCAGCAGGACGTCTCCCCAAGAGACCCAGTACTTC
TRBV13	TRBJ2-5	few	TRBD1	CASSSGTGETQYF	TGTGCCAGCAGTTCCGGGACAGGCGAGACCCAGTACTTC
TRBV10-1	TRBJ2-5	.	.	CASSDWGPPETQYF	TGCGCCAGCAGTGACTGGGGACCTCCAGAGACCCAGTACTTC
TRBV11-3	TRBJ2-7	many	TRBD2	CASSLFGTSQKAYEQYF	TGTGCCAGCAGCTTATTTGGGACTAGCCAAAAGGCCTACGAGCAGTACTTC
TRBV10-2	TRBJ2-7	.	.	CASSEYASEQYF	TGCGCCAGCAGTGAGTACGCCTCCGAGCAGTACTTC
TRBV5-6	TRBJ1-2	.	.	CASSLGQFNYGYTF	TGTGCCAGCAGCTTGGGACAGTTTAACTATGGCTACACCTTC
TRBV25-1	TRBJ2-1	.	TRBD2	CASSDRGGAREQFF	TGTGCCAGCAGTGATCGCGGGGGGGCACGAGAGCAGTTCTTC